This TCR beta chain was sequenced in a study of cytomegalovirus exposure and HLA in healthy donors (dated 2017 in TCRdb). Describing the broader study: An earlier analysis of several hundred of the donors reported 250 to 350 Gb of sequence data and some 120 million unique TCR beta sequences from about 180 million T cells. An early release covering more than 500 HLA-typed donors comprised approximately 300 gigabases of sequencing data and roughly 86 million unique TCR sequences. Of the roughly 400 genotyped donors, 81% fell in the genetic ancestry cluster associated with self-reported Caucasian donors. The study was designed to test whether signatures of past pathogen exposure could be identified by cataloging public T cell receptors. Using immunosequencing, the study profiled T cell repertoires from roughly 650 subjects and related those repertoires to cytomegalovirus serostatus. In addition to the first cohort of several hundred subjects, a separate validation cohort of 100 to 150 different subjects was used. High-throughput TCR immunosequencing, statistical association of individual TCRs with disease status, and machine learning were combined to predict cytomegalovirus infection status. To study patterns of TCR occurrence, a later analysis re-analyzed previously published TCR beta repertoires from hundreds of donors and added high-resolution HLA genotyping. The later analysis used no new phenotypic data to find candidate immune exposures, relying instead on TCR beta sequences and their occurrence across donors. To decide whether each TCR beta V gene segment behaved as functional or pseudogenic, an earlier analysis of 587 of the donors relied on high-throughput TCR beta sequencing. Alongside the repertoire data, information on donor age, sex, ethnicity and CMV serostatus was compiled. A later genetic analysis used genome-wide SNP genotypes for about 60% of the roughly 700 donors, treating that subset as a discovery cohort. All discovery cohort repertoires had been generated on a single sequencing platform. HLA typing covered class I and class II loci at four-digit resolution. Typing coverage varied by locus: roughly 629-630 donors for A, B, C, DRB1 and DQB1; approximately 520 for DQA1; nearly 610 for DPA1; around 450 for DPB1. Four or five DR-DQ haplotypes were treated as single units for association and clustering because of strong linkage in the cohort. On average, 235,054 unique TCR beta nucleotide sequences were sequenced per donor among about 400 genotyped donors of the cohort, with roughly 18% of those sequences being non-productive.

About this clone: This receptor's antigen is unknown. No base quality information exists; no much larger clone differs at one position.

Counted from cysteine to phenylalanine, this CDR3 has 14 amino acids. Only CDR3 DNA is held: 42 bases, read in frame from base 1. V is shortened by 6 bases, J by 7 bases, and the region joining them spans 18 bases. The germline V gene gives CDR1 as MGHDK and CDR2 as SYGVNS. Broad study findings and their caveats: In vitro tests confirmed that a few of the cytomegalovirus-associated TCR beta chains recognize cytomegalovirus antigens. A later analysis found that most CMV-associated TCR beta chains appeared HLA-restricted, with HLA associations seemingly driven largely by CMV exposure. According to a later analysis, TCR association rates differed among HLA loci, with DRB1 alleles showing the most associated TCRs and HLA-C alleles showing the fewest. Because counts were too low, about 18 rarely observed V segments, including chromosome 9 orphons, were excluded from the earlier analysis of some 540 of the donors. A later analysis reported that several top co-occurrence clusters appeared linked to parvovirus B19, influenza, CMV and Epstein-Barr virus. Strong co-occurrence of HLA alleles, especially DR and DQ, made assigning TCR associations to individual alleles difficult. In a later genetic analysis, fewer N-insertions in productive TCRs were reported among donors in an Asian-associated ancestry cluster than the roughly 700-donor mean. Some IMGT-functional V segments, including TRBV6-2 and TRBV6-3, could not be told apart with the 87-base-pair reads, so those segments were excluded. The study listed 164 TCR beta chains as associated with cytomegalovirus. For the cohort, immune exposure information was limited to CMV serostatus. A cluster of highly shared sequence variants was judged likely to be a technical artifact of the sequencing pipeline. Only TCR beta chains were sequenced in this cohort, and the absence of alpha or paired-chain data limited detectable features. Correlated functional status among segregating V segments might be attributable to linkage disequilibrium, but an unknown experimental factor could not be ruled out. A later genetic analysis associated a missense DCLRE1C variant with V-gene and J-gene trimming of TCR beta chains, and an independent cohort replicated the association. Roughly uniform sequencing depth across donors was assumed in presence/absence analyses, although this assumption may not hold. The authors suggested that the approach could potentially be generalized to other disease states and immunological phenotypes. A further reported finding was that TCR beta sequences accurately predicted the HLA-A and HLA-B alleles for most subjects in the first cohort. Specific HLA alleles were associated with 18,000 or so TCR beta sequences at a false discovery rate of 0.05 in a later analysis. The classifier was reported to diagnose cytomegalovirus status with high specificity and sensitivity in both the original cohort and the validation cohort. While some public TCRs were present in many individuals, most TCR sequences turned up only very rarely across donors. Because HLA typing was missing for some donors at each locus, association tests included only the typed subset. In an earlier analysis of fewer than 750 of the donors, most TCR beta V segments were observed in productive rearrangements about 87% or about 30% of the time, broadly matching IMGT annotations. In a later analysis, HLA-associated TCR beta chains showed more clonal expansion and lower generation probabilities than non-associated chains that were equally common.

The library relied on the immunoSEQ multiplex PCR assay. The multiplex PCR relied on a mix of 60 forward primers for TCR Vbeta segments and 13 reverse primers for TCR Jbeta segments. The CDR3 region of rearranged TCR beta genes was amplified from genomic DNA with a multiplex PCR assay. Amplified TCR beta libraries were sequenced as 87-base-pair reads on the Illumina HiSeq System. For the original study's pipeline: A later analysis tallied roughly 78 million unique TCR beta chains across the 660 or so repertoires, and approximately 9.9 million of those chains were shared by two or more donors. To remove PCR and sequencing errors, raw reads were error-corrected and collapsed into unique sequences using a nearest-neighbor algorithm that merged closely related sequences. To assign V, D and J gene segments, CDR3 sequences were aligned to IMGT reference sequences. For a sequence to be retained, a match of at least six nucleotides to both a V gene segment and a J gene segment was required. Rearrangements were called productive when the CDR3 lacked stop codons and stayed in frame with V and J; all others were non-productive. CDR3 was defined by IMGT convention, running from the second conserved V-encoded cysteine to the conserved J-encoded phenylalanine. In an earlier analysis of around 540 of the donors, sequences lacking an unambiguous match to a single V gene segment were excluded. An earlier analysis of some 610 of the donors called V segments functional above 56.7% productive rearrangements and segregating when the between-donor standard deviation exceeded 5%. A statistical classification framework was developed to diagnose cytomegalovirus status using the catalog of TCR beta chain sequences. In a later analysis, V and J genes were assigned by comparing TCR nucleotide sequences against IMGT/GENE-DB human TR gene sequences. Using the TCRdist pipeline, a later analysis assigned CDR3 sequences along with most-parsimonious VDJ recombination scenarios. A later analysis defined each TCR beta chain by its CDR3 amino acid sequence plus V-gene family, and excluded reads lacking a unique V-gene family. To address suspected cross-contamination and a sequencing artifact, a later analysis removed approximately 590 highly shared, low-generation-probability nucleotide sequences. In a later analysis, a clonal expansion index for each public chain was calculated from normalized within-repertoire ranks of inferred template counts. In a later analysis, generation probabilities were computed using a VDJ recombination model fitted to out-of-frame rearrangements, and the results were checked against IGoR. In a later analysis, hypergeometric tests were used to score TCR-TCR, TCR-HLA and TCR-CMV co-occurrence, with a repertoire-size bias correction applied to TCR pairs. A later analysis estimated false discovery rates by permuting HLA or CMV assignments 20 times. A later analysis grouped co-occurring TCRs with DBSCAN, adding TCRdist sequence similarity when clustering within HLA-allele-positive subsets. Repertoires with fewer than 30,000 or more than 120,000 public chains were left out of co-occurrence clustering, as were roughly five repertoires with anomalous nucleotide sharing. Entries here come from immuneACCESS through TCRdb and include only in-frame sequences with V and J called. Some clones fail to appear in such tables; in the studies checked, an unresolved V gene covers under half of the shortfall, and the cause of the remainder is unknown. That table supplies the V and J calls and clone size; D and trimming were determined from the DNA. The sample table records about 170,000 clones; roughly 71% of these occur just once. The ten largest clones represent about 1.4% of the sample.

In total, 666 healthy bone marrow donors made up the cohort. At the time of sampling, every cohort member was nominally healthy, though immune exposures that went unrecorded were likely present. The donor tested CMV seronegative and was one of the 352 seronegative cohort members. A peripheral blood sample was provided by each donor, and peripheral blood mononuclear cells were used for TCR beta sequencing. Genomic DNA was extracted from the blood cell samples with the Qiagen DNeasy Blood Extraction Kit. The chain uses TRBV25-1 and TRBJ1-2, with an unclear D gene assignment. This TCR was recovered from a girl aged 10-17 years in good health and CMV-seronegative. Sequences were obtained from PBMCs. The CDR3 protein: CASSTDPGESGYTF. The DNA is as follows: TGTGCCAGCAGCACCGACCCCGGGGAGTCTGGCTACACCTTC.